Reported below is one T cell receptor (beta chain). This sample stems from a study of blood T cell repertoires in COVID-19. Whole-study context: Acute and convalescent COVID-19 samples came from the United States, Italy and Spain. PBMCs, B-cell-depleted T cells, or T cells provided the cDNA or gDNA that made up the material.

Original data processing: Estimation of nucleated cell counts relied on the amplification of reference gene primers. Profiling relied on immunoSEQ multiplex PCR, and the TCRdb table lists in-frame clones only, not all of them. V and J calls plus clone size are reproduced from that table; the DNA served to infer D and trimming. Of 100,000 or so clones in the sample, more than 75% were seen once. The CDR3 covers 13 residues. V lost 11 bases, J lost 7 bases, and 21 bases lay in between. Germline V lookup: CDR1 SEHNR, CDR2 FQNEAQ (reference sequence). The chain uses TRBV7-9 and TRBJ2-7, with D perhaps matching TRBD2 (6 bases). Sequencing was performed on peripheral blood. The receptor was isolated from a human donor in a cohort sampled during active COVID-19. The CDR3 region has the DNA TGTGCCCTCAGCGGAGGGGCCCCTTGGGAGCAGTACTTC. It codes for CALSGGAPWEQYF. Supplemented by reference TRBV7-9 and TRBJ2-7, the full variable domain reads DTGVSQNPRHKITKRGQNVTFRCDPISEHNRLYWYRQTLGQGPEFLTYFQNEAQLEKSRLLSDRFSAERPKGSFSTLEIQRTEQGDSAMYLCALSGGAPWEQYFGPGTRLTVT.